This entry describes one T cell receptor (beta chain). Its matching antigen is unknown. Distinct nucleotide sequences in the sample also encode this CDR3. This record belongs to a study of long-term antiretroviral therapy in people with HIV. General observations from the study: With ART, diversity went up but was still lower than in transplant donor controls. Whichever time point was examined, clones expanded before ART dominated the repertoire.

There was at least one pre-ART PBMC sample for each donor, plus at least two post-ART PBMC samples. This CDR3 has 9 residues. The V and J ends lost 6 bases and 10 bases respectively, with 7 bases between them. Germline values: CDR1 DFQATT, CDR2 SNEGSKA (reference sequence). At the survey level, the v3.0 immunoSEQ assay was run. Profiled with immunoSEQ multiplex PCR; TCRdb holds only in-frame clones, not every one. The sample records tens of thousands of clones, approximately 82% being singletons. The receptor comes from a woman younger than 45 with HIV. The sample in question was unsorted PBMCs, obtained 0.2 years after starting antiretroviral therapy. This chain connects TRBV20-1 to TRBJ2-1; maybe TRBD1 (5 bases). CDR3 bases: TGCAGTGCAGGGGTGGAGCAGTTCTTC. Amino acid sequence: CSAGVEQFF.